These 24 T cell receptor beta chains were sequenced from one sample in a study of T cells in Graves' hyperthyroidism and ophthalmopathy (dated by TCRdb to about 2019). The library was obtained by multiplex PCR. TCRdb lists the instrument as Illumina HiSeq 2000. The TCR beta CDR3 regions were amplified from RNA transcripts. The first round of RT-PCR for the TCR CDR3 was performed with the HTBI primer set and the Qiagen OneStep RT-PCR kit. The raw public reads went through TCRdb reprocessing: fastp at Q25, MiXCR clone calling, in-frame beta chains kept. Each CDR3 protein gets just one entry, which takes the most common genes and DNA from the rows behind it. For this sample the table gives about 300,000 distinct CDR3 sequences, of which around a fifth were detected only once. The ten largest account for roughly 39% of the sample. Sequenced input: blood. All receptors come from a man aged 50-60 years with Graves' ophthalmopathy.

As for this clonotype: Lacking the conserved final phenylalanine or tryptophan, this CDR3 likely reflects a read error. The chain uses TRBV6-2 or TRBV6-3 and TRBJ2-5; TRBD2 aligns across 11 bases. The CDR3 sequence is 14 residues long. Looked up from germline, CDR1 is MNHEY and CDR2 is SVGEGT. Trimming cost V 4 bases and J 3 bases; bases outside gene matches: 1. The DNA for the CDR3 is TGTGCCAGCAGTTTGACTAGCGGGGAAGAGACCCAGTACTAC. Translation: CASSLTSGEETQYY.

The V call is TRBV27, the J call TRBJ1-2; 7 bases are a match to TRBD1. The CDR3 spans 14 residues. Per germline, CDR1 MNHEY and CDR2 SMNVEV (reference sequence). V gave up 5 bases and J gave up 4 bases; unmatched junction bases: 7. Written as DNA, the CDR3 is TGTGCCAGCAGTGAGTTGGGACAGCCCTATGGCTACACCTTC. It encodes CASSELGQPYGYTF.

Here the CDR3 reads CASSFGGQYNEQFF. The DNA of the CDR3 is TGTGCCAGCAGCTTCGGCGGGCAGTACAATGAGCAGTTCTTC. The chain uses TRBV7-9 and TRBJ2-1, with D perhaps matching TRBD2 (5 bases). This CDR3 comprises 14 residues. Germline V gene data show CDR1 as SEHNR and CDR2 as FQNEAQ (reference sequence). V was trimmed by 3 bases and J by 4 bases, leaving 10 bases between them.

As to this clonotype: The junction and the germline gene differ at one end; a read error may be behind it. The chain employs TRBV6-2 or TRBV6-3 and TRBJ1-5, with D hard to call. There are 13 residues in the CDR3. The germline gives CDR1 MNHEY, CDR2 SVGEGT. DNA of the CDR3: TGTGCCAGCAGATATTATAGCAGTCAGCCCCAGCATTTT. It encodes CASRYYSSQPQHF.

Many counts were recorded for this clonotype. The chain carries TRBV3-1 and TRBJ2-2, with D unclear. This CDR3 spans 14 amino acids. V was trimmed by 3 bases and J by 9 bases, leaving 14 bases between them. The germline V gene has CDR1 LGHDT and CDR2 YNNKEL (reference sequence). CDR3 nucleotides: TGTGCCAGCAGCCATCCATCCCGTATCAGGGAGCTGTTTTTT. Translation gives CASSHPSRIRELFF. The entire variable domain, with the rest obtained from reference TRBV3-1 and TRBJ2-2, is as follows: DTAVSQTPKYLVTQMGNDKSIKCEQNLGHDTMYWYKQDSKKFLKIMFSYNNKELIINETVPNRFSPKSPDKAHLNLHINSLELGDSAVYFCASSHPSRIRELFFGEGSRLTVL.

Ten or more counts support this clonotype. This chain joins TRBV12-3 or TRBV12-4 and TRBJ1-1; tentative D call: TRBD1 (5 bases). The CDR3 extends over 15 amino acids. Trimming removed 6 bases from V and 1 base from J, with 15 bases in between. The CDR3 sequence: CASRLGHNPNTEAFF. DNA for the CDR3: TGTGCCAGCAGGCTTGGACACAACCCGAACACTGAAGCTTTCTTT.

This clonotype has more than one count but fewer than ten. This sequence joins TRBV28 and TRBJ2-1; 7 bases align to TRBD1. The ends lost 6 bases at V and 3 bases at J; junction bases unmatched: 11. Germline V CDR1 and CDR2: MDHEN, SYDVKM. There are 16 residues in the CDR3. Here the CDR3 reads CASSRPTGQNYNEQFF. In DNA, the CDR3 is TGTGCCAGCAGCCGCCCGACAGGGCAAAACTACAATGAGCAGTTCTTC.

The rearrangement joins TRBV27 to TRBJ1-6; D gene ambiguous. The germline V and J ends were trimmed by 5 bases and 7 bases, with 15 bases remaining between them. This CDR3 spans 15 amino acids. Germline V gene sequence: CDR1 MNHEY, CDR2 SMNVEV (reference sequence). CDR3 nucleotide sequence: TGTGCCAGCAGTCCGAGCATATTAAACAATTCACCCCTCCACTTT. This sequence encodes CASSPSILNNSPLHF.

The rearrangement uses TRBV29-1 and TRBJ2-7; a possible D gene is TRBD1 (6 bases). Germline loops: CDR1 SQVTM, CDR2 ANQGSEA. V gave up 7 bases and J gave up 2 bases, with 18 bases separating them. The CDR3 length is 14 residues. The CDR3 bases are TGCAGCGCTGGGGACACAGGGAACCCCTACGAGCAGTACTTC. Its protein product is CSAGDTGNPYEQYF.

In this sample, this clonotype turned up many times. This CDR3 is CASSLRSIGDEQYF. Here the CDR3 DNA reads TGTGCCAGCAGTTTAAGGTCGATCGGTGACGAGCAGTACTTC. The V gene is TRBV12-3 or TRBV12-4, the J gene TRBJ2-7; D uncertain. V lost 2 bases, J lost 5 bases, and 13 bases lay in between. This CDR3 contains 14 residues.

The table lists this clonotype with many counts. The chain is built from TRBV5-6 and TRBJ2-7; D remains unclear. V lost 4 bases, J lost 2 bases, and 10 bases lay in between. There are 13 residues in the CDR3. Germline V gene lookup returns CDR1 SGHDT and CDR2 YYEEEE. This CDR3 is CASSPTSAYEQYF. The CDR3 coding sequence is TGTGCCAGCAGCCCAACGTCAGCCTACGAGCAGTACTTC.

The sample holds many counts of this clonotype. This chain uses TRBV5-6 with TRBJ2-1; weak D call: TRBD2 (6 bases). The CDR3 has 16 residues. V was pared by 2 bases and J by 7 bases, with 19 bases between. Germline values: CDR1 SGHDT, CDR2 YYEEEE. The CDR3 protein is CASSFRTISRWNEQFF. The CDR3 DNA sequence: TGTGCCAGCAGCTTCCGGACTATATCCCGCTGGAATGAGCAGTTCTTC.

This clonotype was detected ten times or more. V usage is TRBV3-1 and J usage is TRBJ2-1; 7 nucleotides align to TRBD2. The germline gives CDR1 LGHDT, CDR2 YNNKEL (reference sequence). The CDR3 is 15 residues long. J gave up 0 bases and V 1 base, and 0 bases lay outside the gene matches. CDR3 DNA sequence: TGTGCCAGCAGCCAAGGGGGGGGCTCCTACAATGAGCAGTTCTTC. Translation: CASSQGGGSYNEQFF.

The V gene is TRBV6-1, the J gene TRBJ1-5, with D perhaps matching TRBD1 (5 bases). The CDR3 consists of 15 residues. CDR1 and CDR2 from the germline V gene are MNHNS and SASEGT. The V and J ends lost 6 bases and 2 bases respectively, with 14 bases between them. The CDR3 loop is CASRGDGKGNQPQHF. CDR3 bases: TGTGCCAGCAGGGGGGACGGAAAAGGCAATCAGCCCCAGCATTTT.

The V gene is TRBV14, the J gene TRBJ2-2; D uncertain. Trimming took 6 bases from V and 0 from J, leaving 8 bases between them. The germline gives CDR1 SGHDN, CDR2 FVKESK. The CDR3 runs to 14 residues. The CDR3 region has the DNA TGTGCCAGCAGACAGCTCACGAACACCGGGGAGCTGTTTTTT. It codes for CASRQLTNTGELFF. Full variable domain (outside the CDR3, taken from reference TRBV14 and TRBJ2-2): EAGVTQFPSHSVIEKGQTVTLRCDPISGHDNLYWYRRVMGKEIKFLLHFVKESKQDESGMPNNRFLAERTGGTYSTLKVQPAELEDSGVYFCASRQLTNTGELFFGEGSRLTVL.

V is TRBV10-3 and J is TRBJ2-7; D not certain. The V end lost 3 bases, the J end lost 7 bases, and 7 bases lay between the germline ends. The germline V gene has CDR1 ENHRY and CDR2 SYGVKD. This CDR3 is built from 11 residues. The DNA for the CDR3 is TGTGCCATCAGTGAAGTGCCGGAGCAGTACTTC. This gives the protein CAISEVPEQYF.

This clonotype showed up just a few times. J is TRBJ2-1 and V is TRBV20-1; possible D gene TRBD2, 6 bases. The germline V gene encodes CDR1 DFQATT and CDR2 SNEGSKA (reference sequence). Trimming left V 5 bases short and J 4 bases short, with 15 bases between. There are 14 residues in the CDR3. This CDR3 is CSALASDSYNEQFF. CDR3 bases: TGCAGTGCTCTAGCGAGTGATAGTTACAATGAGCAGTTCTTC.

In this sample, this clonotype turned up a few times. The CDR3 sequence is CSARDPGNNEAFF. CDR3 nucleotide sequence: TGCAGTGCTAGAGATCCGGGGAATAATGAAGCTTTCTTT. The chain links TRBV20-1 to TRBJ1-1; unclear D gene. Deletions cut 0 bases from V and 7 bases from J, with 12 bases between. This CDR3 has 13 residues. CDR1 is DFQATT, CDR2 SNEGSKA, per germline (reference sequence).

The rearrangement joins TRBV5-1 to TRBJ1-3, with 8 bases matching TRBD1. Germline V lookup: CDR1 SGHRS, CDR2 YFSETQ. This CDR3 has 17 residues. Germline trimming cut 2 bases from V and 3 bases from J; bases unmatched to any gene: 10. The CDR3 DNA sequence: TGCGCCAGCAGCTTTTACCCTCACAGGGGGAATGGAAACACCATATATTTT. It encodes CASSFYPHRGNGNTIYF.

This clonotype was counted a few times. The gene calls are TRBV10-3 and TRBJ1-1, with D uncertain. CDR1 is ENHRY, CDR2 SYGVKD, per germline. The CDR3 is 11 amino acids. V was shortened by 7 bases and J by 4 bases, with 7 bases between the two germline ends. CDR3: CAIKSATEAFF. Written as DNA, the CDR3 is TGTGCCATCAAATCGGCCACTGAAGCTTTCTTT.

This chain links TRBV9 with TRBJ1-1, with 8 positions matching TRBD1. Germline CDR1 and CDR2: SGDLS and YYNGEE. The CDR3 contains 16 residues. V was clipped by 0 bases and J by 4 bases; unmatched bases: 8. The CDR3 is CASSVATQGAGTEAFF. DNA for the CDR3: TGTGCCAGCAGCGTAGCAACCCAGGGGGCCGGCACTGAAGCTTTCTTT.

The table lists this clonotype with many counts. This sequence joins TRBV2 and TRBJ1-1; 7 bases line up with TRBD1. Per the germline V gene, CDR1 is SNHLY and CDR2 is FYNNEI. This CDR3 is built from 13 residues. The J segment lost 5 bases and the V segment lost 8 bases, leaving 8 bases of the junction unmatched. CDR3 nucleotide sequence: TGTGCCAGCCGACGACAGGGAGGAACTGAAGCTTTCTTT. Encoded protein: CASRRQGGTEAFF. Filled out from reference TRBV2 and TRBJ1-1, the complete variable domain reads EPEVTQTPSHQVTQMGQEVILRCVPISNHLYFYWYRQILGQKVEFLVSFYNNEISEKSEIFDDQFSVERPDGSNFTLKIRSTKLEDSAMYFCASRRQGGTEAFFGQGTRLTVV.

This rearrangement joins TRBV15 to TRBJ2-1, with D perhaps TRBD1 or TRBD2 (5 bases each). From germline, CDR1 is LNHNV and CDR2 YYDKDF (reference sequence). The CDR3 loop spans 15 amino acids. V dropped 1 base and J dropped 7 bases, with 14 bases sitting between them. CDR3 DNA: TGTGCCACCAGCAGAGCCAGGGACCTGGGGAATGAGCAGTTCTTC. Protein: CATSRARDLGNEQFF.

V gene TRBV28 combines with J gene TRBJ2-3, with D possibly matching TRBD2 (6 bases). Germline lookup yields CDR1 MDHEN and CDR2 SYDVKM. The CDR3 runs to 14 residues. Trimming cost V 5 bases and J 5 bases, with 14 bases left between them. CDR3 sequence (DNA): TGTGCCAGCAGTAGCCCAGCCGGGAGAGATACGCAGTATTTT. Residues: CASSSPAGRDTQYF.